This T cell receptor beta chain emerged from a study of blood T cell repertoires in COVID-19. Sequencing was performed with immunoSEQ multiplex PCR; in TCRdb, only in-frame clones are kept and a portion is missing. The data contain 300,000 to 450,000 clones, more than 75% of them singletons. The germline gives CDR1 SEHNR, CDR2 FQNEAQ (reference sequence). There are 17 residues in the CDR3. With V trimmed by 4 bases and J by 2 bases, 11 bases remained unmatched. The sequenced sample consisted of PBMCs or T cells enriched from blood (not recorded which). J is TRBJ1-5 and V is TRBV7-9; 7 bases agree with TRBD1. The sequence was obtained from a woman aged 18-29 years who had recovered from COVID-19. The CDR3 protein is CASSSPETGKGNQPQHF. The CDR3 nucleotides are TGTGCCAGCAGCTCCCCAGAGACAGGGAAAGGCAATCAGCCCCAGCATTTT.